This T cell receptor (beta chain) was identified in a study of T cell repertoires in cytomegalovirus infection. Study details: Matching HLA type and CMV infection were both indicated by public TCR beta signatures.

A note on this clonotype: The antigen remains unidentified. One end of the junction does not line up with germline, which may come from a read error.

Overall study findings and caveats: The cumulative frequency of public TCR beta families identified carriers of CMV plus the relevant HLA. In two of eight donors, the top clonotype was HLA-C-restricted CMV-specific.

CDR3 length: 14 amino acids. CDR1 is MNHEY and CDR2 is SVGAGI in the germline V gene. TCRdb re-derived calls from the reads in MiXCR, one entry per CDR3 protein. The profile shows 150,000 to 200,000 distinct CDR3 sequences, approximately 15% of them singletons. The sequenced material came from PBMCs. The receptor was isolated from a human donor in good health (CMV status not recorded). Some clones in this sample may be carry-over from other donors' samples. V and J are TRBV6-5 and TRBJ1-2; TRBD1 is a possible D gene (5 bases). CDR3 protein: CASSRSRGDYGYAF. In DNA, the CDR3 is TGTGCCAGCAGTAGGTCTCGAGGGGACTATGGCTACGCCTTC.